This is a list of T cell receptor beta chains from one sample in a study of blood T cell repertoires in COVID-19. Method: immunoSEQ multiplex PCR; TCRdb's copy keeps in-frame clones and lacks some. Of 68,000 or so clones in the sample, 65% to 85% were seen once. The specimen was peripheral blood. These TCRs come from a woman aged 45-59 years with acute or convalescent COVID-19. The CDR3 runs from the conserved cysteine through the conserved F or W. Fields, in order: V gene, D gene, J gene, clone size, CDR3 DNA, CDR3 protein. D genes are given only for firm matches. Part of the rows lack a size; the others show once, few, many or a class for expanded clones.

TRBV18,TRBD1,TRBJ2-3,.,TGTGCCAGCTCCATGACAGGGGGCACAGATACGCAGTATTTT,CASSMTGGTDTQYF
TRBV5-1,.,TRBJ1-1,.,TGCGCCAGCAGCTGGGTCGGGGAGGAGGCTTTCTTT,CASSWVGEEAFF
TRBV7-3,TRBD2,TRBJ2-1,.,TGTGCCAGCAGCTTAGAGGCCCCGCGAACTAGCGGGAGGCACAATGAGCAGTTCTTC,CASSLEAPRTSGRHNEQFF
TRBV28,TRBD1,TRBJ1-1,few,TGTGCCAGCAGTTTATCCGACAGGGTTGGGAGTGAAGCTTTCTTT,CASSLSDRVGSEAFF
TRBV30,.,TRBJ2-5,.,TGTGCCTGGAGTTATAAGGCGGCTGGGGAGACCCAGTACTTC,CAWSYKAAGETQYF
TRBV28,.,TRBJ2-1,.,TGTGCCAGCAGTTCCAATGGGAGAGCTGCGGATGAGCAGTTCTTC,CASSSNGRAADEQFF
TRBV7-2,.,TRBJ1-3,.,TGTGCCAGCAGCTTACTTTCGGGGACTGGAAACACCATATATTTT,CASSLLSGTGNTIYF
TRBV7-9,.,TRBJ1-1,.,TGTGCCAGCAGCTTAGAATCGGGGGGAGCTTTCTTT,CASSLESGGAFF
TRBV11-2,.,TRBJ2-7,.,TGTGCCAGCAGCGAATCCCCATATGCGGCGGGGCAGTACTTC,CASSESPYAAGQYF
TRBV4-3,TRBD2,TRBJ2-1,.,TGCGCCAGCAGCCAATACAGCGGGAGTTTTGTTGAGCAGTTCTTC,CASSQYSGSFVEQFF
TRBV6-6,TRBD1,TRBJ1-5,.,TGTGCCAGCAGTTACGGGGGACAGGGAAATCAGCCCCAGCATTTT,CASSYGGQGNQPQHF
TRBV9,TRBD1,TRBJ1-1,.,TGTGCCAGCAGCGTAGTTACTTCCGGGTCGACAGGGGGTGGCACTGAAGCTTTCTTT,CASSVVTSGSTGGGTEAFF
TRBV28,.,TRBJ2-1,few,TGTGCCAGCAGTCTAATGTGGGGGGTGGCTAGGGAGGACGACAATGAGCAGTTCTTC,CASSLMWGVAREDDNEQFF
TRBV5-1,.,TRBJ1-2,.,TGCGCCAGCAGCGAACAGGGTCGCTATGGCTACACCTTC,CASSEQGRYGYTF
TRBV6-2/TRBV6-3,.,TRBJ1-5,.,TGTGCCAGCAGCCCTACCAGGGTGATAGATGATCAGCCCCAGCATTTT,CASSPTRVIDDQPQHF
TRBV7-3,.,TRBJ1-4,.,TGTGCCAGCAGCAAGGGAGGAAATGAAAAACTGTTTTTT,CASSKGGNEKLFF
TRBV18,.,TRBJ2-1,.,TGTGCCAGCTCAACCAGTAGCGAGCCGCCCCACAATGAGCAGTTCTTC,CASSTSSEPPHNEQFF
TRBV28,TRBD1,TRBJ1-5,.,TGTGCCAGCAGTTACTCGGGGACAGGGAATACCAATCAGCCCCAGCATTTT,CASSYSGTGNTNQPQHF
TRBV9,.,TRBJ1-1,few,TGTGCCAGCAGCGTAGTTGGAGGTAGAGCTTTCTTT,CASSVVGGRAFF
TRBV10-3,.,TRBJ1-1,.,TGTGCCATCAGTGGAGACAGCCTCAACACTGAAGCTTTCTTT,CAISGDSLNTEAFF
TRBV6-1,TRBD1,TRBJ1-1,few,TGTGCCAGCAGTGAAGCGCCCCCGGGACAGCCGGGGACTGAAGCTTTCTTT,CASSEAPPGQPGTEAFF
TRBV3-1/TRBV3-2,.,TRBJ2-1,.,TGTGCCAGCAGCGACGGAATTCTAGAATACAATGAGCAGTTCTTC,CASSDGILEYNEQFF
TRBV5-5,.,TRBJ1-5,.,TGTGCCAGCAGCTTGGAGGGCAGGGTTTTAAGCAATCAGCCCCAGCATTTT,CASSLEGRVLSNQPQHF
TRBV6-1,.,TRBJ1-6,.,TGTGCCAGCAGATTGATAACAGTCGAATCCCTCCACTTT,CASRLITVESLHF
TRBV15,TRBD2,TRBJ2-2,.,TGTGCCACTGGGAAGACTAGCATGGGGGAGCTGTTTTTT,CATGKTSMGELFF
TRBV5-4,.,TRBJ2-3,.,TGTGCCAGCAGCGGAGTCTACAGCGGTAATCCACCGAGTACAGATACGCAGTATTTT,CASSGVYSGNPPSTDTQYF
TRBV4-2,TRBD2,TRBJ2-5,.,TGTGCCAGCAGCCAAGACGGAGTGACTAGCGGGGTTGAGACCCAGTACTTC,CASSQDGVTSGVETQYF
TRBV4-1,TRBD2,TRBJ2-5,.,TGCGCCAGCAGCCTCGGACTAGCGGGGCAGGAGACCCAGTACTTC,CASSLGLAGQETQYF
TRBV29-1,TRBD2,TRBJ2-1,.,TGCAGCGCCGAGAGGTGGACAGGGCCGGGACTAGCGGGATACAATGAGCAGTTCTTC,CSAERWTGPGLAGYNEQFF
TRBV6-5,TRBD1,TRBJ2-7,.,TGTGCCAGCAGGGGGACCGGGACAGGGTCGTACGAGCAGTACTTC,CASRGTGTGSYEQYF
TRBV18,.,TRBJ1-5,.,TGTGCCAGCTCACCACCGGGGCCAGCTAATCAGCCCCAGCATTTT,CASSPPGPANQPQHF
TRBV29-1,.,TRBJ1-2,.,TGCAGCGGCCGGGGGGGTGACGACCCCGGGGGCGGCTACACCTTC,CSGRGGDDPGGGYTF
TRBV21-1,.,TRBJ1-6,.,TGTGCCAGCAGCGCGCCGGGAGCCCTCGGACCCCTCCACTTT,CASSAPGALGPLHF
TRBV4-1,TRBD2,TRBJ2-3,.,TGCGCCAGCAGTTTTAGCGGGGCAAGCACAGATACGCAGTATTTT,CASSFSGASTDTQYF
TRBV2,TRBD1,TRBJ1-5,.,TGTGCCAGCAGTGGACAGGGAAGCAATCAGCCCCAGCATTTT,CASSGQGSNQPQHF
TRBV7-6,TRBD1,TRBJ1-5,.,TGTGCCAGCAGCGCCCGGGACAGCTATAGCAATCAGCCCCAGCATTTT,CASSARDSYSNQPQHF
TRBV18,.,TRBJ1-2,.,TGTGCCAGCTCACCCTCCAGAGAGGATGGCTACACCTTC,CASSPSREDGYTF
TRBV12-3/TRBV12-4,TRBD1,TRBJ2-2,.,TGTGCCAGCAGTCGACAGGGTTCGGAGCTGTTTTTT,CASSRQGSELFF
TRBV24-1,TRBD2,TRBJ2-4,.,TGTGCCACCAGTTCGGACTGGCCGGAGGGAGGGATTCAGTACTTC,CATSSDWPEGGIQYF
TRBV7-2,TRBD1,TRBJ2-1,.,TGTGCCAGCAGCTCCTACCAGGGGGCTGGGTACAATGAGCAGTTCTTC,CASSSYQGAGYNEQFF
TRBV2,TRBD1,TRBJ1-1,.,TGTGCCAGCAGTGGACAGGGTTTGACTGAAGCTTTCTTT,CASSGQGLTEAFF
TRBV5-1,.,TRBJ1-3,.,TGCGCCAGCAGCTTGGCCGCGGGGGGCTTTGGAAACACCATATATTTT,CASSLAAGGFGNTIYF
TRBV28,TRBD2,TRBJ2-3,.,TGTGCCAGCAGTGCCGCTAGCGGTAGCACAGATACGCAGTATTTT,CASSAASGSTDTQYF
TRBV7-9,.,TRBJ2-3,few,TGTGCCAGCAGCCCCGGACTGGCTAGCACAGATACGCAGTATTTT,CASSPGLASTDTQYF
TRBV5-8,TRBD2,TRBJ2-2,few,TGTGCCAGCAGCTTGGACCTAGCGGGAGGGATGGCCGGGGAGCTGTTTTTT,CASSLDLAGGMAGELFF
TRBV7-3,TRBD1,TRBJ2-2,.,TGTGCCAGCAGTTGGACAGGGGCGCGTATCGGGGAGCTGTTTTTT,CASSWTGARIGELFF
TRBV4-2,.,TRBJ2-7,once,TGTGCCAGCAGCCAAGATGTTAGGGGGTACTACGAGCAGTACTTC,CASSQDVRGYYEQYF
TRBV2,TRBD1,TRBJ1-6,.,TGTGCCAGCAGTGAGGACAGGGGGCGCAATTCACCCCTCCACTTT,CASSEDRGRNSPLHF
TRBV19,.,TRBJ2-4,.,TGTGCCAGTAGTGAATGGGGGGAGGCCAAAAACATTCAGTACTTC,CASSEWGEAKNIQYF
TRBV28,.,TRBJ2-5,.,TGTGCCAGCAGTTTACGCGGTCCCCAAGAGACCCAGTACTTC,CASSLRGPQETQYF
TRBV12-3/TRBV12-4,.,TRBJ1-2,.,TGTGCCAGCAGGGCCAGGGTGCATGGCTACACCTTC,CASRARVHGYTF
TRBV29-1,.,TRBJ2-3,.,TGCAGCGTTGAACTTTTTGGGCGTACCCTTAGCACAGATACGCAGTATTTT,CSVELFGRTLSTDTQYF
TRBV19,.,TRBJ2-7,.,TGTGCCAGTAGTCAGGGGAAGGCCCTTTATGAGTACTTC,CASSQGKALYEYF
TRBV4-3,.,TRBJ2-3,.,TGCGCCAGCAGCCAATACGGCGGGAGCACAGATACGCAGTATTTT,CASSQYGGSTDTQYF
TRBV5-4,.,TRBJ1-1,few,TGTGCCAGCAGGACGAGGACGGACATCTCCCCGGCTGAAGCTTTCTTT,CASRTRTDISPAEAFF
TRBV7-2,.,TRBJ2-7,few,TGTGCCAGCAGCTTAGTAGGGGGTGGTGGGGGCTACGAGCAGTACTTC,CASSLVGGGGGYEQYF
TRBV27,.,TRBJ1-1,once,TGTGCCAGCAGTTTCTGGGGGGAGGGCACTGAAGCTTTCTTT,CASSFWGEGTEAFF
TRBV3-1/TRBV3-2,TRBD1,TRBJ1-5,.,TGTGCCAGCAGCCACACAGGGGCGGGGAGGCATCAGCCCCAGCATTTT,CASSHTGAGRHQPQHF
TRBV7-2,TRBD2,TRBJ2-2,.,TGTGCCAGCAGGCTGGCTAGCGGGACTAGCACCGGGGAGCTGTTTTTT,CASRLASGTSTGELFF